The 15 T cell receptor beta chains below were found in one sample sequenced in a study of shared clonotypes between healthy human individuals. Sequenced by immunoSEQ multiplex PCR; TCRdb stores in-frame clones only, minus some. The repertoire holds around 2.1 million clones, with under 95% as singletons. CD45RO-negative, CCR7-selected cells formed the naive CD8 fraction, which excluded terminally differentiated effector memory CD45RA+ cells. Material for sequencing was naive CD8+ T cells from PBMCs. The receptor set was obtained from a man aged 18-30 years in good health. Some clones in this sample may be carry-over from other donors' samples.

This rearrangement joins TRBV6-5 to TRBJ1-5; no reliable D call. Trimming took off 6 bases at V and 2 bases at J, with 14 bases between the two ends. Germline CDR1 reads MNHEY; CDR2 reads SVGAGI. This CDR3 has 15 residues. CDR3 region: CASRAGIFGNQPQHF. The CDR3 bases are TGTGCCAGCAGGGCAGGAATTTTTGGCAATCAGCCCCAGCATTTT.

The J gene is TRBJ1-2, the V gene TRBV29-1; D is undetermined. The V and J ends lost 3 bases and 0 bases respectively, with 11 bases between them. CDR1 and CDR2 from the germline V gene are SQVTM and ANQGSEA. The CDR3 is 14 amino acids. The CDR3 is CSVDGEDPNYGYTF. The CDR3 DNA is TGCAGCGTTGATGGGGAGGACCCTAACTATGGCTACACCTTC.

The chain is built from TRBV6-5 and TRBJ2-3; 8 bases line up with TRBD1. CDR3 length: 14 amino acids. Trimming removed 6 bases from V and 2 bases from J; junction bases left unmatched: 4. From germline, CDR1 is MNHEY and CDR2 SVGAGI. The CDR3 loop reads CASSLDRDTDTQYF. Here the CDR3 DNA reads TGTGCCAGCAGCTTGGACAGGGACACAGATACGCAGTATTTT.

In nucleotides, the CDR3 is TGTGCCAGCTCACCCGGGCCAACGAGGGGCTACACCTTC. It yields the protein CASSPGPTRGYTF. The chain joins TRBV18 to TRBJ1-2; D remains ambiguous. The CDR3 extends over 13 amino acids. V gave up 3 bases and J gave up 8 bases, with 13 bases separating them. In germline, CDR1 is KGHSH, CDR2 LQKENI.

This clone was detected a few times. V usage is TRBV19 and J usage is TRBJ1-2; D gene ambiguous. V gave up 6 bases and J gave up 8 bases, with 22 bases separating them. This CDR3 region has 15 residues. The germline gives CDR1 LNHDA, CDR2 SQIVND (reference sequence). This chain's CDR3 is CASSISTYVAGGYTF. DNA of the CDR3: TGTGCCAGTAGCATATCGACATACGTGGCGGGAGGCTACACCTTC.

The chain employs TRBV5-5 and TRBJ1-1; no firm D call. The germline CDR1 and CDR2 sequences are SGHKS and YYEKEE (reference sequence). V was clipped by 0 bases and J by 1 base, with 4 bases between them. The CDR3 is made up of 13 amino acids. The CDR3 DNA reads TGTGCCAGCAGCTTGGGGTCGAACACTGAAGCTTTCTTT. It is translated as CASSLGSNTEAFF.

This clone was found once. The J gene is TRBJ2-1, the V gene TRBV5-6; 12 nucleotides line up with TRBD2. Germline CDR1 is SGHDT and CDR2 is YYEEEE. The CDR3 covers 16 residues. The trim removed 3 bases at V and 4 bases at J, leaving 5 bases unmatched. The CDR3: CASSWQTSGRYNEQFF. For the CDR3, the DNA is TGTGCCAGCAGCTGGCAGACTAGCGGGAGATACAATGAGCAGTTCTTC.

Details on this clone: A much larger clone lies a single base off, so this may be a read error. In the same sample, other DNA sequences code for this CDR3. The V call is TRBV27, the J call TRBJ1-4; D is undetermined. This CDR3 has 11 residues. Trimming took 6 bases from V and 7 from J, leaving 6 bases between them. CDR1 and CDR2 from the germline V gene are MNHEY and SMNVEV (reference sequence). CDR3: CASSEGEKLFF. CDR3 coding DNA: TGTGCCAGCAGCGAGGGTGAAAAACTGTTTTTT.

With regard to this clone: An end of the junction differs from the germline gene, which may be a read error. Other DNA sequences within the sample encode an identical CDR3. The rearrangement uses TRBV5-1 and TRBJ2-7; 7 bases map to TRBD1. This CDR3 is 13 amino acids long. Per germline, CDR1 SGHRS and CDR2 YFSETQ. The CDR3 DNA reads TGCGCCAGCAGTTTGGACAGGAGCTACGAGCAGTACTTC. It yields the protein CASSLDRSYEQYF. The full variable domain, in which reference TRBV5-1 and TRBJ2-7 provide the parts outside the CDR3, is KAGVTQTPRYLIKTRGQQVTLSCSPISGHRSVSWYQQTPGQGLQFLFEYFSETQRNKGNFPGRFSGRQFSNSRSEMNVSTLELGDSALYLCASSLDRSYEQYFGPGTRLTVT.

This chain connects TRBV7-9 to TRBJ2-7; the D gene is possibly TRBD1 (6 bases). The germline V gene has CDR1 SEHNR and CDR2 FQNEAQ (reference sequence). CDR3 length: 16 residues. The V end was cut by 3 bases, the J end by 0 bases, with 15 bases between. CDR3 sequence: CASSFALTGNSYEQYF. CDR3 bases: TGTGCCAGCAGCTTCGCCCTGACAGGAAACTCCTACGAGCAGTACTTC.

The gene calls are TRBV5-8 and TRBJ2-7; weak D call: TRBD2 (6 bases). Germline V lookup: CDR1 SGHTS, CDR2 YDEGEE. V gave up 4 bases and J gave up 0 bases, with 17 bases separating them. This CDR3 comprises 16 residues. CDR3 amino acids: CASSPRDWQVSYEQYF. Written as DNA, the CDR3 is TGTGCCAGCAGCCCTCGGGACTGGCAGGTCTCCTACGAGCAGTACTTC.

The V and J genes are TRBV30 and TRBJ1-1, with 7 bases identical to TRBD1. The V gene's germline CDR1 is GTSNPN and CDR2 SVGIG (reference sequence). The CDR3 consists of 14 residues. V gave up 3 bases and J gave up 0 bases; unmatched junction bases: 4. The CDR3 is CAWSRQGMNTEAFF. DNA for the CDR3: TGTGCCTGGAGCCGACAGGGCATGAACACTGAAGCTTTCTTT.

A single count supports this clone. The chain links TRBV13 to TRBJ2-7, with TRBD1 matching 9 bases. Per germline, CDR1 PRHDT and CDR2 FYEKMQ (reference sequence). The CDR3 covers 15 residues. Trimming took 6 bases from V and 5 from J; bases not matched to a gene: 11. The DNA for the CDR3 is TGTGCCAGCAGTTACGGGACAGGGTCGTGGAACGAGCAGTACTTC. Amino acid sequence: CASSYGTGSWNEQYF.

V and J are TRBV28 and TRBJ2-1; D ambiguous. V was pared by 2 bases and J by 7 bases, with 12 bases between. The germline V gene encodes CDR1 MDHEN and CDR2 SYDVKM. This CDR3 comprises 14 residues. CDR3 region: CASSLENSRNEQFF. The CDR3 DNA reads as TGTGCCAGCAGTTTAGAGAACAGTAGGAATGAGCAGTTCTTC.

The chain carries TRBV5-1 and TRBJ2-1; the D call may be TRBD1 or TRBD2 (5 bases each). The CDR3 is made up of 16 amino acids. The germline V gene encodes CDR1 SGHRS and CDR2 YFSETQ. Trimming removed 3 bases from V and 5 bases from J, with 18 bases in between. The CDR3 protein is CASSWGRVGPHNEQFF. CDR3 sequence (DNA): TGCGCCAGCAGCTGGGGACGTGTAGGCCCCCACAATGAGCAGTTCTTC.